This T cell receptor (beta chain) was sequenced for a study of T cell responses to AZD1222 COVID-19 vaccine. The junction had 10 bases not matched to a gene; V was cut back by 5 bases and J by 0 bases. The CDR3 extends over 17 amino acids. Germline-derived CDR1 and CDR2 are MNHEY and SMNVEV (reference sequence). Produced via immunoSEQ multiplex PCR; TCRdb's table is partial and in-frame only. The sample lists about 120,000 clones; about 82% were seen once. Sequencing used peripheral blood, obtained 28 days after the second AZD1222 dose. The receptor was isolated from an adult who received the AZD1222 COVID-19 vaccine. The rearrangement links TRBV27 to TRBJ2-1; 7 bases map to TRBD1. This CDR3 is CASSPRTGLASYNEQFF. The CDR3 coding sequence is TGTGCCAGCAGTCCCAGGACAGGTCTTGCCTCCTACAATGAGCAGTTCTTC.